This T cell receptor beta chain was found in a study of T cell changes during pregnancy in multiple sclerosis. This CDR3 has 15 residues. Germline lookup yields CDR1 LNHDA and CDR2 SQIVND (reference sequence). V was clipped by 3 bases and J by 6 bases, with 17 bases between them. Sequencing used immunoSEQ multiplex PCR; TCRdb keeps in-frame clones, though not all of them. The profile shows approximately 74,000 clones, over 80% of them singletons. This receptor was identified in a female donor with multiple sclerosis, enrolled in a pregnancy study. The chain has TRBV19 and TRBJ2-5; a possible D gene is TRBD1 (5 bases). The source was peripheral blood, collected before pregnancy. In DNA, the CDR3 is TGTGCCAGTAGTATCTCCTCAGGGCGTACTCAGACCCAGTACTTC. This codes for CASSISSGRTQTQYF.